A single T cell receptor beta chain is shown here with its context. Its antigen remains unidentified. The sample originates from a study of shared clonotypes between healthy human individuals. Study findings and constraints: The researchers took only blood, and tissue repertoires probably look different. The four-donor shared clonotypes exceeded non-shared clonotypes in generation probability, with non-shared ones scoring lower.

Original processing notes: ImmunoSEQ supplied junction-only sequences lacking quality scores, so filtering was different. The protocol was immunoSEQ multiplex PCR, while the TCRdb copy is restricted to in-frame clones and leaves out a portion. That table supplies the V and J calls and clone size; D and trimming were determined from the DNA. This table has about 2.4 million clones, roughly 93% appearing once. What was sequenced was naive CD4+ T cells from PBMCs. Specified subset: CD45RA+ positively selected. The source is a man in his late teens or twenties in good health. Some clones in this sample may be carry-over from other donors' samples.

Here the CDR3 reads CATSRSAYNEQFF. In DNA, the CDR3 is TGTGCCACCAGCAGAAGCGCCTACAATGAGCAGTTCTTC. The chain joins TRBV15 to TRBJ2-1; D is undetermined. The germline V and J ends were trimmed by 2 bases and 2 bases, with 4 bases remaining between them. From germline, CDR1 is LNHNV and CDR2 YYDKDF (reference sequence). The CDR3 sequence is 13 residues long.